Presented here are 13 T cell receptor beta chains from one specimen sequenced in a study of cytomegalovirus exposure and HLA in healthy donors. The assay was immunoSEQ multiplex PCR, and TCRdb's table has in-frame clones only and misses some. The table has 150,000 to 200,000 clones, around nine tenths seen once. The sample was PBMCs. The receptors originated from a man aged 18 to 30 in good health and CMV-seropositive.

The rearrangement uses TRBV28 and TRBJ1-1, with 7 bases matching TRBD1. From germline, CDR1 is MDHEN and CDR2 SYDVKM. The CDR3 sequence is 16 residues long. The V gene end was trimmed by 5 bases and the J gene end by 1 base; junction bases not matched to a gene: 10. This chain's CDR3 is CASSRKAHRGNTEAFF. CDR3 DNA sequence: TGTGCCAGCAGTCGTAAAGCCCACAGGGGGAACACTGAAGCTTTCTTT.

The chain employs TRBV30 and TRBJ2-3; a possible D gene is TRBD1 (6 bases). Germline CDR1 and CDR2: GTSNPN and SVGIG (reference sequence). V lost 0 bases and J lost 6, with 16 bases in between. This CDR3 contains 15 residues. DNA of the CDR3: TGTGCCTGGAGTGTACTGGGCAGGGGCTGGGATACGCAGTATTTT. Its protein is CAWSVLGRGWDTQYF.

The CDR3 DNA follows: TGTGCCAGCAGTTATGAACAGACAACTAATGAAAAACTGTTTTTT. This codes for CASSYEQTTNEKLFF. The V and J genes are TRBV6-5 and TRBJ1-4; D ambiguous. V lost 3 bases and J lost 0, with 8 bases in between. Germline V gene sequence: CDR1 MNHEY, CDR2 SVGAGI. The CDR3 runs 15 residues.

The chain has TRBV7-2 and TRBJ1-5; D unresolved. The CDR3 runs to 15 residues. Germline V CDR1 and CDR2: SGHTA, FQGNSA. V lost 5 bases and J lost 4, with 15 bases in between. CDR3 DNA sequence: TGTGCCAGCAGCCCCCCATCAGGCGCTAATCAGCCCCAGCATTTT. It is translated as CASSPPSGANQPQHF.

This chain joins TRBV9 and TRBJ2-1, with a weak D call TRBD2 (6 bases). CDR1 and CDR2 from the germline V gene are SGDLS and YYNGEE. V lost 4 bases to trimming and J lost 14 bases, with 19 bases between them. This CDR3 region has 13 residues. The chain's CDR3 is CASSITTAGPEFF. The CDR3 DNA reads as TGTGCCAGCAGCATCACCACCGCGGGACCCGAGTTCTTC.

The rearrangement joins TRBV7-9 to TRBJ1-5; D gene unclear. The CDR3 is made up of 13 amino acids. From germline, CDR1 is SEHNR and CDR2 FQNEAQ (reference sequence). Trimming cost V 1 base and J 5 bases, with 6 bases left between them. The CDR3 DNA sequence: TGTGCCAGCAGCTTAGGTACTTATCAGCCCCAGCATTTT. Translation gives CASSLGTYQPQHF.

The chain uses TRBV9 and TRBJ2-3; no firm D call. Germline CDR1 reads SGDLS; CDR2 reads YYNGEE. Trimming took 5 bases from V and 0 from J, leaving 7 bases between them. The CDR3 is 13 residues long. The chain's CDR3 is CASSAGSTDTQYF. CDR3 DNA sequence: TGTGCCAGCAGTGCCGGTAGCACAGATACGCAGTATTTT.

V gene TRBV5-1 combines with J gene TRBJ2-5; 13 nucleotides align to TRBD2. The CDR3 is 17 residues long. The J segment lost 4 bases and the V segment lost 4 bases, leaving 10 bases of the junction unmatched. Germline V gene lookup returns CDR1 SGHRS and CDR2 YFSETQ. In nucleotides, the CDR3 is TGCGCCAGCAGCCCCGTCCAGGGACTAGCGGGACGAGAGACCCAGTACTTC. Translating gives CASSPVQGLAGRETQYF.

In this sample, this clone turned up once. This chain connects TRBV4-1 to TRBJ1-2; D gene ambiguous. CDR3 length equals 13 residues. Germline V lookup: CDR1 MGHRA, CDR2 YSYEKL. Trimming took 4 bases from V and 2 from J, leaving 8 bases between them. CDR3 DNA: TGCGCCAGCAGCCCCCGGGAGAACTATGGCTACACCTTC. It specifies CASSPRENYGYTF.

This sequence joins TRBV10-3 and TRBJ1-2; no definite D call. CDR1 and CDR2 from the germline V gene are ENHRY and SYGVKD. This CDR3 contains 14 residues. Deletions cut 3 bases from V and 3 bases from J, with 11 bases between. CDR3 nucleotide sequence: TGTGCCATCAGTGACCCGCCCGGGGACTATGGCTACACCTTC. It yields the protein CAISDPPGDYGYTF.

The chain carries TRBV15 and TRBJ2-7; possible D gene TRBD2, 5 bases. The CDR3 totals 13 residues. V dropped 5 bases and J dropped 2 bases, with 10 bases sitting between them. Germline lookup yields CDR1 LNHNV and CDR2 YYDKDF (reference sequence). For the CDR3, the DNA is TGTGCCACCAGCGCGGGCCTCCCCTACGAGCAGTACTTC. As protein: CATSAGLPYEQYF.

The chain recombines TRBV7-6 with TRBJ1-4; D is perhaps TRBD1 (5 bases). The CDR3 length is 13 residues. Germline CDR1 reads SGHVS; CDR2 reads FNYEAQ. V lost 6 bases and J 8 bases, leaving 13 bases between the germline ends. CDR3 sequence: CASRPPGLEKLFF. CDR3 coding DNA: TGTGCCAGCAGGCCCCCAGGGCTCGAAAAACTGTTTTTT.

This CDR3 reads CATSRDLSYEQYF. In nucleotides, the CDR3 is TGTGCCACCAGCAGAGATCTCAGCTACGAGCAGTACTTC. The chain employs TRBV15 and TRBJ2-7; D gene unclear. The V gene's germline CDR1 is LNHNV and CDR2 YYDKDF (reference sequence). V dropped 0 bases and J dropped 3 bases, with 6 bases sitting between them. The CDR3 is 13 amino acids.